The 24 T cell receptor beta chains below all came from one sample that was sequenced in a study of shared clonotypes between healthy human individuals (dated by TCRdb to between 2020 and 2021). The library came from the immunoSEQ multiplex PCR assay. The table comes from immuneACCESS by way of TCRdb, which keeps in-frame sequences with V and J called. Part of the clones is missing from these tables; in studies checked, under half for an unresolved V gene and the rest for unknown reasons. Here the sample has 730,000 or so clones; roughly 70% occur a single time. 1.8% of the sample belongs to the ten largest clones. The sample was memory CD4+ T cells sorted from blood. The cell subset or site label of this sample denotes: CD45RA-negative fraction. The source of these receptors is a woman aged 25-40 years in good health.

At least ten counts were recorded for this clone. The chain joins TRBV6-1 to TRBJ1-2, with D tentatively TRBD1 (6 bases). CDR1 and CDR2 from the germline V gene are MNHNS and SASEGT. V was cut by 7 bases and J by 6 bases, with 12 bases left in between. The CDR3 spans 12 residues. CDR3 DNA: TGTGCCAGCACTGGGGCAGGGGATGGCTACACCTTC. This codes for CASTGAGDGYTF.

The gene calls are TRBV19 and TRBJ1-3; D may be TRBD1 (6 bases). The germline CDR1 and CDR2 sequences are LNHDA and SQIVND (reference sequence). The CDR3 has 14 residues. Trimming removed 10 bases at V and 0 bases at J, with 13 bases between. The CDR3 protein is CATQGGRSGNTIYF. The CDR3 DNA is TGTGCCACCCAAGGGGGTCGCTCTGGAAACACCATATATTTT.

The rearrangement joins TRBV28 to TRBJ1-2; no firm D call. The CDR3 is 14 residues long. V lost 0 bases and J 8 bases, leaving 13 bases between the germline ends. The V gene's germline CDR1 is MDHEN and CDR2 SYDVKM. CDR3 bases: TGTGCCAGCAGTTTATGGACATGGAATCGGGGCTACACCTTC. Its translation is CASSLWTWNRGYTF.

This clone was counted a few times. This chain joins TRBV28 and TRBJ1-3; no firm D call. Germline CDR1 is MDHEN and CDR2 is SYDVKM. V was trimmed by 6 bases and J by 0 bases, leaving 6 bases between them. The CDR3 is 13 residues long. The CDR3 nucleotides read TGTGCCAGCAGGACGGGCTCTGGAAACACCATATATTTT. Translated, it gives CASRTGSGNTIYF.

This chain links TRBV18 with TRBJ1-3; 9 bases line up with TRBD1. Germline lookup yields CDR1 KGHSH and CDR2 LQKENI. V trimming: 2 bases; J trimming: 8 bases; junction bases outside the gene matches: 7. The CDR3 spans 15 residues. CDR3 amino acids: CASSPAGQGGHTIYF. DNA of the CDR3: TGTGCCAGCTCACCAGCGGGACAGGGCGGGCACACCATATATTTT.

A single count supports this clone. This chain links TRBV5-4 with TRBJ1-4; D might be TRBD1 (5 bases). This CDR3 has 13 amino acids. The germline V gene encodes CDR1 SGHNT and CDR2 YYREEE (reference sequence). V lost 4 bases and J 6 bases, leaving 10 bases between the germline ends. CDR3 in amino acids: CASSRGIYEKLFF. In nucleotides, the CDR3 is TGTGCCAGCAGCAGGGGCATCTATGAAAAACTGTTTTTT.

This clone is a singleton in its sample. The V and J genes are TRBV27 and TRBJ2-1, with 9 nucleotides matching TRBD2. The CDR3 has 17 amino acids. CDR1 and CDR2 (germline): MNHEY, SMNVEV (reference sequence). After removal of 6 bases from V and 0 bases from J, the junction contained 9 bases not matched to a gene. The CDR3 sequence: CASRLLASGISYNEQFF. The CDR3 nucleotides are TGTGCCAGCAGACTCCTGGCTAGCGGGATCTCCTACAATGAGCAGTTCTTC.

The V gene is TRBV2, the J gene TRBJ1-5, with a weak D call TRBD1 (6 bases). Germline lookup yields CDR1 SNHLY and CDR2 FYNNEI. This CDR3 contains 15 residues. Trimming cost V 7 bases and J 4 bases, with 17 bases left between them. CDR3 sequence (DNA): TGTGCCAGCACTATACGAACAGGGAGAAATCAGCCCCAGCATTTT. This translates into CASTIRTGRNQPQHF.

CDR3 sequence: CASTDRDRFYTF. DNA for the CDR3: TGTGCCAGTACGGACCGGGACAGGTTCTACACCTTC. This chain joins TRBV14 and TRBJ1-2; 8 nucleotides agree with TRBD1. Trimming removed 9 bases from V and 10 bases from J; junction bases left unmatched: 10. Germline V gene sequence: CDR1 SGHDN, CDR2 FVKESK. CDR3 size: 12 residues.

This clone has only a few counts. The CDR3 reads CASSLSTPDKVEQYF. The CDR3 DNA is TGTGCCAGCAGCTTATCGACCCCTGACAAGGTCGAGCAGTACTTC. The gene calls are TRBV7-2 and TRBJ2-7; D is ambiguous. Germline CDR1 is SGHTA and CDR2 is FQGNSA. The CDR3 totals 15 residues. Trimming removed 2 bases from V and 6 bases from J, with 17 bases in between.

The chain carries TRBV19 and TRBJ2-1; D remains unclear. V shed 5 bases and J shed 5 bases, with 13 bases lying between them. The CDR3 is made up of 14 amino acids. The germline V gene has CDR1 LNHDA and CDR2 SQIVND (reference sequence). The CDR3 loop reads CASSSGYQNNEQFF. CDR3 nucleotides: TGTGCCAGTAGTTCCGGGTACCAGAACAATGAGCAGTTCTTC. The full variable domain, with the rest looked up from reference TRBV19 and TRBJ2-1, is DGGITQSPKYLFRKEGQNVTLSCEQNLNHDAMYWYRQDPGQGLRLIYYSQIVNDFQKGDIAEGYSVSREKKESFPLTVTSAQKNPTAFYLCASSSGYQNNEQFFGPGTRLTVL.

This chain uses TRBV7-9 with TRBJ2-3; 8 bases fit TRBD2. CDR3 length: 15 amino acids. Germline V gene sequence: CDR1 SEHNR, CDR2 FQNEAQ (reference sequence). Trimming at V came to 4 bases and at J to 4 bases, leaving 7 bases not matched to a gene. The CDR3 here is CASSYRTSWADTQYF. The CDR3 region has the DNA TGTGCCAGCAGCTACCGGACTAGCTGGGCAGATACGCAGTATTTT.

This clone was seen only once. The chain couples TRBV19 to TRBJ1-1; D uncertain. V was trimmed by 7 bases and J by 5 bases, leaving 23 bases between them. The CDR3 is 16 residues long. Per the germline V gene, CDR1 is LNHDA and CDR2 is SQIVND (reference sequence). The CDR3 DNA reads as TGTGCCAGTACCGCGGTCGTGGGGTCTCCGGGAACTGAAGCTTTCTTT. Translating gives CASTAVVGSPGTEAFF.

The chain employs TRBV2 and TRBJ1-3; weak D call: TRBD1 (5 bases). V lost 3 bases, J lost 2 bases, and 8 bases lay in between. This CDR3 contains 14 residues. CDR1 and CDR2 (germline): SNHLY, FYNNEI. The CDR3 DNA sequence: TGTGCCAGCAGTGAGGGACCAACTGGAAACACCATATATTTT. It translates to CASSEGPTGNTIYF. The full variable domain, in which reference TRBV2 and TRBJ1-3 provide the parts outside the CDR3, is EPEVTQTPSHQVTQMGQEVILRCVPISNHLYFYWYRQILGQKVEFLVSFYNNEISEKSEIFDDQFSVERPDGSNFTLKIRSTKLEDSAMYFCASSEGPTGNTIYFGEGSWLTVV.

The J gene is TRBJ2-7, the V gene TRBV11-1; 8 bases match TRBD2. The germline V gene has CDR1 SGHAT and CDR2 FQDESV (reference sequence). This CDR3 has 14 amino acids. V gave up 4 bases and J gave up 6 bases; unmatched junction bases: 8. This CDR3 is CASSSGLAGLEQYF. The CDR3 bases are TGTGCCAGCAGCTCCGGACTAGCAGGCCTCGAGCAGTACTTC. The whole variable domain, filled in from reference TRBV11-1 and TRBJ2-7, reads EAEVAQSPRYKITEKSQAVAFWCDPISGHATLYWYRQILGQGPELLVQFQDESVVDDSQLPKDRFSAERLKGVDSTLKIQPAELGDSAMYLCASSSGLAGLEQYFGPGTRLTVT.

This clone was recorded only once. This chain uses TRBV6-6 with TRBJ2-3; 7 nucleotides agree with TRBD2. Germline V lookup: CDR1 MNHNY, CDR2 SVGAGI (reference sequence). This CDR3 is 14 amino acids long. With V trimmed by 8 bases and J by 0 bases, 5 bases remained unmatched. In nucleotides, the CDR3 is TGTGCCAGCGGCCTAGCGGAGAGCACAGATACGCAGTATTTT. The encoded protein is CASGLAESTDTQYF.

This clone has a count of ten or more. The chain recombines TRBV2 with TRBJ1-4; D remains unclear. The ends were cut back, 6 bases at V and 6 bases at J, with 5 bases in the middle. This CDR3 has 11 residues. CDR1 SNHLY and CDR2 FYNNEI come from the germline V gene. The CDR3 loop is CASRGDEKLFF. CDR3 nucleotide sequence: TGTGCCAGCAGGGGTGATGAAAAACTGTTTTTT.

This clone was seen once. Here the CDR3 reads CASSDSGIVTDRAFF. For the CDR3, the DNA is TGTGCCAGCAGTGACAGCGGGATAGTGACAGATCGGGCTTTCTTT. This sequence joins TRBV25-1 and TRBJ1-1; a weak D match, TRBD1 (5 bases). This CDR3 is built from 15 residues. The V end was cut by 3 bases, the J end by 11 bases, with 22 bases between. CDR1 and CDR2 (germline): MGHDK, SYGVNS.

CDR3 sequence: CASSPRLAGGPGTGELFF. The CDR3 bases are TGTGCCAGCAGCCCTAGGCTAGCGGGAGGGCCGGGGACCGGGGAGCTGTTTTTT. The rearrangement joins TRBV4-2 to TRBJ2-2, with 12 bases aligning to TRBD2. The trim removed 4 bases at V and 5 bases at J, leaving 11 bases unmatched. Germline-derived CDR1 and CDR2 are LGHNA and YNFKEQ. This CDR3 has 18 amino acids.

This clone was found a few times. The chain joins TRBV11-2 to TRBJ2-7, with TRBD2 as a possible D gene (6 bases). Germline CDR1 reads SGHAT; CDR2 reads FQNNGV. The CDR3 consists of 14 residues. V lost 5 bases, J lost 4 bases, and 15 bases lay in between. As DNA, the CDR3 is TGTGCCAGCAGCCCAGCCGGGGCGGGGTACGAGCAGTACTTC. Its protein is CASSPAGAGYEQYF.

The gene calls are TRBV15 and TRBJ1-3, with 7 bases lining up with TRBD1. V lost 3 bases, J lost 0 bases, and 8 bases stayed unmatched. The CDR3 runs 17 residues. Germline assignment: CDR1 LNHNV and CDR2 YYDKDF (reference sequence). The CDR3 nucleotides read TGTGCCACCAGCAGGAGACAGGGAGGGAGCTCTGGAAACACCATATATTTT. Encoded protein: CATSRRQGGSSGNTIYF.

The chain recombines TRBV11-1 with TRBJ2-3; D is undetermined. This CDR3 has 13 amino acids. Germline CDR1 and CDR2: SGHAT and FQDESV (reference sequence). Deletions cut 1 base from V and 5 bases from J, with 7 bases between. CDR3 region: CASSLDGKDTQYF. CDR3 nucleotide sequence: TGTGCCAGCAGCTTAGACGGCAAAGATACGCAGTATTTT.

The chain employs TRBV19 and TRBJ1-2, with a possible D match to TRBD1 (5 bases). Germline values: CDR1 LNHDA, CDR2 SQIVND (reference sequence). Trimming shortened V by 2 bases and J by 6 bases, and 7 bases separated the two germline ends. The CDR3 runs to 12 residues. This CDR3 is CASSIQGDGYTF. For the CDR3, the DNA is TGTGCCAGTAGTATACAGGGAGATGGCTACACCTTC. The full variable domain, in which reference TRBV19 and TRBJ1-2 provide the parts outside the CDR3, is DGGITQSPKYLFRKEGQNVTLSCEQNLNHDAMYWYRQDPGQGLRLIYYSQIVNDFQKGDIAEGYSVSREKKESFPLTVTSAQKNPTAFYLCASSIQGDGYTFGSGTRLTVV.

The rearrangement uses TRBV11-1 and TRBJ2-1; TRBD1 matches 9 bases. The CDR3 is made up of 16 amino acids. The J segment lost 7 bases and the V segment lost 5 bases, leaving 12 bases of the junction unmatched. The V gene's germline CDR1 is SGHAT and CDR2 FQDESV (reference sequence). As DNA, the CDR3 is TGTGCCAGCAGCCGGGCCGGGACAGGGTTTAGGAATGAGCAGTTCTTC. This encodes CASSRAGTGFRNEQFF.